The 22 T cell receptor beta chains below come from one sample, sequenced in a study of T-cell memory formation after mild COVID-19. One entry per CDR3 protein results from TCRdb running MiXCR on the 5' RACE reads. Among over 95,000 distinct CDR3 sequences listed, about 20% were seen once. The sequencing sample was made of PBMCs or a T cell subset sorted from them (not recorded which). These receptor sequences come from a man in his late teens or twenties who had mild COVID-19 (a few samples of this study predate the infection). Cell type and time point are not known.

This sequence joins TRBV4-1 and TRBJ2-1; D is undetermined. The V end was cut by 0 bases, the J end by 5 bases, with 5 bases between. The CDR3 is 13 residues long. Germline V CDR1 and CDR2: MGHRA, YSYEKL. The CDR3 nucleotides read TGCGCCAGCAGCCAAGATGGGGACAATGAGCAGTTCTTC. Its translation: CASSQDGDNEQFF.

This clonotype was seen more than once but under ten times. The J gene is TRBJ2-5, the V gene TRBV4-3; the D gene is possibly TRBD1 (5 bases). This CDR3 spans 15 amino acids. The V gene lost 0 bases and the J gene lost 3 bases, with 11 bases spanning the gap. Germline V lookup: CDR1 LGHNA, CDR2 YSLEER. CDR3 region: CASSQEARQKETQYF. The CDR3 DNA reads as TGCGCCAGCAGCCAAGAAGCGCGACAGAAAGAGACCCAGTACTTC.

This clonotype was counted between two and nine times. The chain recombines TRBV19 with TRBJ2-7; D gene unclear. The CDR3 sequence is 14 residues long. Trimming stripped 2 bases from V and 2 bases from J, with 10 bases between. Germline lookup yields CDR1 LNHDA and CDR2 SQIVND (reference sequence). The CDR3 sequence is CASSIKGPAYEQYF. DNA of the CDR3: TGTGCCAGTAGTATAAAGGGTCCAGCCTACGAGCAGTACTTC.

This CDR3 is CASRGQGGGNQPQHF. The CDR3, as DNA: TGTGCCAGCAGGGGACAGGGAGGGGGCAATCAGCCCCAGCATTTT. V usage is TRBV12-3 or TRBV12-4 and J usage is TRBJ1-5; 9 nucleotides agree with TRBD1. The CDR3 totals 15 residues. V trimming: 6 bases; J trimming: 2 bases; junction bases outside the gene matches: 5.

This clonotype has more than one count but fewer than ten. This sequence joins TRBV12-3 or TRBV12-4 and TRBJ2-7; TRBD1 is a possible D gene (6 bases). Trimming removed 5 bases at V and 3 bases at J, with 14 bases between. The CDR3 contains 14 residues. Written as DNA, the CDR3 is TGTGCCAGCAGTCAGGGGCTCGTCTACTACGAGCAGTACTTC. Amino acids: CASSQGLVYYEQYF.

The gene calls are TRBV7-8 and TRBJ2-2; 9 positions agree with TRBD1. Germline lookup yields CDR1 SGHVS and CDR2 FQNEAQ. This CDR3 has 17 residues. The V and J ends lost 4 bases and 3 bases, in that order; junction bases with no gene match: 9. This CDR3 is CASSSVLRTGDTGELFF. CDR3 in DNA: TGTGCCAGCAGCTCAGTACTCCGGACAGGGGACACCGGGGAGCTGTTTTTT. The full variable domain, rest sourced from reference TRBV7-8 and TRBJ2-2, is GAGVSQSPRYKVAKRGQDVALRCDPISGHVSLFWYQQALGQGPEFLTYFQNEAQLDKSGLPSDRFFAERPEGSVSTLKIQRTQQEDSAVYLCASSSVLRTGDTGELFFGEGSRLTVL.

This clonotype has just a few counts. The J gene is TRBJ2-2, the V gene TRBV24-1; D is possibly TRBD1 (6 bases). Germline CDR1 KGHDR, CDR2 SFDVKD. This CDR3 contains 19 residues. V lost 6 bases, J lost 0 bases, and 22 bases lay in between. This CDR3 reads CATSKWDARTATNTGELFF. Here the CDR3 DNA reads TGTGCCACCAGTAAGTGGGACGCGCGGACAGCGACGAACACCGGGGAGCTGTTTTTT.

This clonotype was counted only a few times. The chain recombines TRBV19 with TRBJ2-7; 9 positions match TRBD1. Germline V CDR1 and CDR2: LNHDA, SQIVND (reference sequence). Germline trimming cut 6 bases from V and 4 bases from J; bases unmatched to any gene: 10. The CDR3 runs 15 residues. The CDR3 DNA is TGTGCCAGTAGCATTGGGACAGGGCATGTTTACGAGCAGTACTTC. Its protein product is CASSIGTGHVYEQYF.

This chain connects TRBV7-2 to TRBJ2-6; D uncertain. Germline loops: CDR1 SGHTA, CDR2 FQGNSA. V lost 4 bases to trimming and J lost 3 bases, with 10 bases between them. The CDR3 runs 15 residues. The CDR3 DNA sequence: TGTGCCAGCAGCTCACACGAGGTTGGGGCCAACGTCCTGACTTTC. Translating gives CASSSHEVGANVLTF.

Only a few counts were recorded for this clonotype. V usage is TRBV15 and J usage is TRBJ2-7; D unresolved. V dropped 0 bases and J dropped 1 base, with 7 bases sitting between them. Germline V gives CDR1 LNHNV, CDR2 YYDKDF (reference sequence). There are 14 residues in the CDR3. Here the CDR3 reads CATSRDAASYEQYF. The CDR3 nucleotides read TGTGCCACCAGCAGAGATGCTGCTTCCTACGAGCAGTACTTC.

The chain is built from TRBV18 and TRBJ2-7, with TRBD1 matching over 10 bases. V was clipped by 3 bases and J by 4 bases; unmatched bases: 6. Per germline, CDR1 KGHSH and CDR2 LQKENI. The CDR3 totals 15 residues. CDR3 residues: CASSPRDRGYYEQYV. In nucleotides, the CDR3 is TGTGCCAGCTCACCCCGGGACAGGGGATATTACGAGCAGTACGTC.

This clonotype was observed a few times. The chain uses TRBV4-1 and TRBJ2-1; D not resolved. V was cut by 1 base and J by 8 bases, with 12 bases left in between. The germline V gene encodes CDR1 MGHRA and CDR2 YSYEKL. This CDR3 has 14 amino acids. CDR3 nucleotides: TGCGCCAGCAGCCAAGTTCCCGGTCTGGATGAGCAGTTCTTC. Translation gives CASSQVPGLDEQFF.

The chain carries TRBV5-1 and TRBJ1-1, with D possibly being TRBD1 (6 bases). The CDR3 has 14 residues. The germline V and J ends were trimmed by 4 bases and 7 bases, with 17 bases remaining between them. Germline V gives CDR1 SGHRS, CDR2 YFSETQ. Here the CDR3 reads CASSVSGVQDEAFF. In DNA, the CDR3 is TGCGCCAGCAGCGTCTCAGGGGTCCAGGATGAAGCTTTCTTT.

This chain links TRBV25-1 with TRBJ2-1; unclear D gene. Germline V gene lookup returns CDR1 MGHDK and CDR2 SYGVNS. The CDR3 spans 12 residues. The V gene lost 5 bases and the J gene lost 8 bases, with 10 bases spanning the gap. DNA for the CDR3: TGTGCCAGCAGTCCCCCAGGAGATGAGCAGTTCTTC. As protein: CASSPPGDEQFF.

This clonotype was detected only a few times. This chain uses TRBV7-9 with TRBJ2-7; the D gene is possibly TRBD2 (5 bases). V was trimmed by 5 bases and J by 6 bases, leaving 8 bases between them. Germline CDR1 and CDR2: SEHNR and FQNEAQ (reference sequence). The CDR3 is 11 residues long. The CDR3 bases are TGTGCCAGCAGCCCGCGGGCCGAGCAGTACTTC. Amino acid sequence: CASSPRAEQYF.

The table lists this clonotype with a few counts. The J gene is TRBJ2-7, the V gene TRBV12-3 or TRBV12-4, with D possibly TRBD1 on 6 matching bases. The CDR3 has 13 residues. Trimming shortened V by 7 bases and J by 3 bases, and 13 bases separated the two germline ends. In DNA, the CDR3 is TGTGCCAGCAATTCCGGGACACTCTACGAGCAGTACTTC. It yields the protein CASNSGTLYEQYF.

The chain is built from TRBV7-2 and TRBJ2-7, with TRBD2 identical over 8 bases. Germline V gene sequence: CDR1 SGHTA, CDR2 FQGNSA. The CDR3 consists of 14 residues. Unmatched junction bases numbered 3, after V lost 3 bases and J lost 2 bases. CDR3 protein: CASSFAGGTYEQYF. The CDR3 nucleotides read TGTGCCAGCAGCTTTGCGGGGGGAACCTACGAGCAGTACTTC.

This clonotype was observed a few times. The J gene is TRBJ2-3, the V gene TRBV9; 9 bases agree with TRBD2. The CDR3 spans 17 residues. The V segment lost 4 bases and the J segment 2 bases; nucleotides outside the gene matches: 11. Germline V lookup: CDR1 SGDLS, CDR2 YYNGEE. The CDR3 region is CASSPMGSGGYTDTQYF. The CDR3 DNA is TGTGCCAGCAGCCCCATGGGTAGCGGGGGTTACACAGATACGCAGTATTTT.

The V call is TRBV20-1, the J call TRBJ1-5; D might be TRBD1 (6 bases). Trimming stripped 5 bases from V and 3 bases from J, with 20 bases between. The CDR3 length is 16 residues. Germline V CDR1 and CDR2: DFQATT, SNEGSKA (reference sequence). CDR3 DNA sequence: TGCAGTGCTTTCGAACGAACAGGGAGTTACAATCAGCCCCAGCATTTT. Its translation: CSAFERTGSYNQPQHF.

The chain recombines TRBV7-9 with TRBJ2-7; D is possibly TRBD1 (6 bases). Germline V gene lookup returns CDR1 SEHNR and CDR2 FQNEAQ (reference sequence). The CDR3 length is 13 residues. V lost 4 bases, J lost 4 bases, and 11 bases lay in between. CDR3 protein: CASSSAGQYEQYF. In nucleotides, the CDR3 is TGTGCCAGCAGCTCCGCTGGACAGTACGAGCAGTACTTC.

J is TRBJ1-2 and V is TRBV9; a weak D match, TRBD1 (5 bases). Trimming pared 3 bases from V and 4 bases from J, leaving 13 bases between. CDR1 SGDLS and CDR2 YYNGEE come from the germline V gene. The CDR3 consists of 14 residues. The CDR3, as DNA: TGTGCCAGCAGCGAGGGGACGGCACTCTATGGCTACACCTTC. Translating it yields CASSEGTALYGYTF.

The chain recombines TRBV4-1 with TRBJ2-7; D is undetermined. The CDR3 extends over 11 amino acids. The V end lost 6 bases, the J end lost 3 bases, and 6 bases lay between the germline ends. Per germline, CDR1 MGHRA and CDR2 YSYEKL. The CDR3 DNA reads TGCGCCAGCAGGGGATACTACGAGCAGTACTTC. Amino acid sequence: CASRGYYEQYF.